One sample yielded the 9 T cell receptor beta chains listed below, sequenced in a study of shared clonotypes between healthy human individuals. As defined, naive CD8 cells were CD45RO-negative and positively selected for CCR7, with terminally differentiated effector memory CD45RA+ cells excluded. The method was immunoSEQ multiplex PCR; TCRdb's version includes in-frame clones alone and lacks a portion of them. The sample lists more than 2 million clones, over 85% occurring once. Sequenced input: naive CD8+ T cells sorted from blood. These receptors were collected from a man aged 18 to 30 in good health.

The chain combines TRBV19 with TRBJ2-7; TRBD2 aligns across 11 bases. The CDR3 extends over 14 amino acids. Per germline, CDR1 LNHDA and CDR2 SQIVND (reference sequence). Trimming took 2 bases from V and 5 from J; bases not matched to a gene: 2. The CDR3 coding sequence is TGTGCCAGTAGTATAACTAGCGGGAGTAACGAGCAGTACTTC. It is translated as CASSITSGSNEQYF.

The V and J genes are TRBV19 and TRBJ2-7; D possibly corresponds to TRBD1 (5 bases). The length of the CDR3 is 13 residues. V shed 3 bases and J shed 5 bases, with 11 bases lying between them. Germline values: CDR1 LNHDA, CDR2 SQIVND (reference sequence). CDR3 DNA sequence: TGTGCCAGTAGTATCCAGGGTTCCCACGAGCAGTACTTC. Translating it yields CASSIQGSHEQYF. Supplemented by reference TRBV19 and TRBJ2-7, the full variable domain reads DGGITQSPKYLFRKEGQNVTLSCEQNLNHDAMYWYRQDPGQGLRLIYYSQIVNDFQKGDIAEGYSVSREKKESFPLTVTSAQKNPTAFYLCASSIQGSHEQYFGPGTRLTVT.

The chain combines TRBV18 with TRBJ2-7; a weak D match, TRBD2 (5 bases). Germline CDR1 is KGHSH and CDR2 is LQKENI. The V end lost 11 bases, the J end lost 2 bases, and 22 bases lay between the germline ends. CDR3 length: 15 residues. CDR3 sequence reads: CAVSVSGSAPYEQYF. The CDR3 DNA is TGTGCCGTTAGTGTGAGCGGATCCGCCCCCTACGAGCAGTACTTC. The whole variable domain, filled in from reference TRBV18 and TRBJ2-7, reads NAGVMQNPRHLVRRRGQEARLRCSPMKGHSHVYWYRQLPEEGLKFMVYLQKENIIDESGMPKERFSAEFPKEGPSILRIQQVVRGDSAAYFCAVSVSGSAPYEQYFGPGTRLTVT.

Comments on this clone: This CDR3 is also generated by other DNA sequences in the sample. V gene TRBV5-4 combines with J gene TRBJ1-1, with a weak D call TRBD1 (5 bases). CDR3 length equals 14 residues. The V gene's germline CDR1 is SGHNT and CDR2 YYREEE (reference sequence). Trimming shortened V by 0 bases and J by 4 bases, and 10 bases separated the two germline ends. The CDR3 spells CASSLGTGATEAFF. The CDR3 DNA follows: TGTGCCAGCAGCTTGGGAACCGGGGCCACTGAAGCTTTCTTT.

This chain links TRBV18 with TRBJ2-3, with D perhaps TRBD2 (5 bases). V was pared by 3 bases and J by 6 bases, with 10 bases between. The CDR3 runs to 13 residues. CDR1 and CDR2 from the germline V gene are KGHSH and LQKENI. This CDR3 is CASSPNGGDTQYF. CDR3 sequence (DNA): TGTGCCAGCTCACCGAACGGCGGGGATACGCAGTATTTT.

The rearrangement uses TRBV6-5 and TRBJ2-7, with TRBD1 matching over 7 bases. The V gene's germline CDR1 is MNHEY and CDR2 SVGAGI. Trimming removed 4 bases from V and 0 bases from J; junction bases left unmatched: 6. This CDR3 contains 15 residues. The CDR3 reads CASSSVRDSSYEQYF. In nucleotides, the CDR3 is TGTGCCAGCAGTTCCGTCCGGGACAGCTCCTACGAGCAGTACTTC.

The chain links TRBV7-9 to TRBJ2-1; 12 bases line up with TRBD2. With 1 base clipped from V and 6 bases from J, the junction kept 7 bases outside the gene matches. The CDR3 has 17 amino acids. CDR1 and CDR2 from the germline V gene are SEHNR and FQNEAQ (reference sequence). Here the CDR3 reads CASSLGTSGISFNEQFF. The CDR3 DNA reads TGTGCCAGCAGCTTAGGGACTAGCGGGATTTCTTTCAATGAGCAGTTCTTC. Together with reference TRBV7-9 and TRBJ2-1, the CDR3 gives the full variable domain: DTGVSQNPRHKITKRGQNVTFRCDPISEHNRLYWYRQTLGQGPEFLTYFQNEAQLEKSRLLSDRFSAERPKGSFSTLEIQRTEQGDSAMYLCASSLGTSGISFNEQFFGPGTRLTVL.

V gene TRBV7-6 combines with J gene TRBJ2-3; 10 bases fit TRBD2. CDR1 and CDR2 from the germline V gene are SGHVS and FNYEAQ. J lost 3 bases, V lost 5 bases, and 5 bases had no gene match. The CDR3 contains 15 residues. The CDR3 is CASSPTSGITDTQYF. CDR3 coding DNA: TGTGCCAGCAGCCCAACTAGCGGGATAACAGATACGCAGTATTTT.

This chain links TRBV7-9 with TRBJ2-7, with TRBD2 identical over 12 bases. The length of the CDR3 is 15 residues. J gave up 6 bases and V 4 bases, and 7 bases lay outside the gene matches. CDR1 SEHNR and CDR2 FQNEAQ come from the germline V gene (reference sequence). This chain's CDR3 is CASSWDGLAGFEQYF. DNA for the CDR3: TGTGCCAGCAGCTGGGACGGACTAGCGGGGTTCGAGCAGTACTTC.